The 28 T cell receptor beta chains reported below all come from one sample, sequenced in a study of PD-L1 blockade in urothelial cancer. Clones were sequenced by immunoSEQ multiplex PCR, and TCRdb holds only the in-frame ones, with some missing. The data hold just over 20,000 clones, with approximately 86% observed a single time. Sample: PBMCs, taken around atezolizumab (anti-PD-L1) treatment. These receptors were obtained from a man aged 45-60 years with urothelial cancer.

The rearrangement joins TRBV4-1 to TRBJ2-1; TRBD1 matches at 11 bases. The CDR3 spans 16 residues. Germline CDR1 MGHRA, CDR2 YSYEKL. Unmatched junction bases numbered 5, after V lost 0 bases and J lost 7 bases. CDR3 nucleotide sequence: TGCGCCAGCAGCCAAGAAGGACAGGGGGCGAGAAATGAGCAGTTCTTC. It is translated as CASSQEGQGARNEQFF.

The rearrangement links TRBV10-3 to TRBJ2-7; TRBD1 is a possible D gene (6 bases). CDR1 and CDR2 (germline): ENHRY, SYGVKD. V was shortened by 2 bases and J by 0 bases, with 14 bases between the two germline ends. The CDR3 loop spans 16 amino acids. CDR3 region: CAISETQGYHSYEQYF. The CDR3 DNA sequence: TGTGCCATCAGTGAGACCCAGGGGTACCACTCCTACGAGCAGTACTTC.

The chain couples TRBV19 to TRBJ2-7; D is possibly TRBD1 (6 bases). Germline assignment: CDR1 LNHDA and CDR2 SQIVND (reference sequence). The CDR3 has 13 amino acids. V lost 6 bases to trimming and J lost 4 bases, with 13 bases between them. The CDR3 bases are TGTGCCAGTAGGCCGAGGGGGTCTTACGAGCAGTACTTC. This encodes CASRPRGSYEQYF.

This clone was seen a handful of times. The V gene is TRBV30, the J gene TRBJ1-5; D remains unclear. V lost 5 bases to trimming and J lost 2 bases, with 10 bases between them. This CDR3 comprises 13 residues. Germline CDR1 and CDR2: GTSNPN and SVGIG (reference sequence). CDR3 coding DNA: TGTGCCTGGGCGCTAGGTGGCAATCAGCCCCAGCATTTT. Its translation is CAWALGGNQPQHF.

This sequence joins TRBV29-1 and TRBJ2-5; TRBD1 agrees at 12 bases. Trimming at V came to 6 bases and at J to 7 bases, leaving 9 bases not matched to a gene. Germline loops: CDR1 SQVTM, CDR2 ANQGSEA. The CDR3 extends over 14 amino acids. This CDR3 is CSVGGQGAGGTQYF. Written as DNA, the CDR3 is TGCAGCGTCGGGGGACAGGGGGCCGGTGGGACCCAGTACTTC.

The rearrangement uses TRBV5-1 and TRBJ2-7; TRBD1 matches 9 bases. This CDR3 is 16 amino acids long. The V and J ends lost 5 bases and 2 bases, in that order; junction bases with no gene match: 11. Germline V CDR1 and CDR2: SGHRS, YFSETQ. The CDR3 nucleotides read TGCGCCAGCAGATTCTATGGGGGACAGGGAACCTACGAGCAGTACTTC. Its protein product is CASRFYGGQGTYEQYF.

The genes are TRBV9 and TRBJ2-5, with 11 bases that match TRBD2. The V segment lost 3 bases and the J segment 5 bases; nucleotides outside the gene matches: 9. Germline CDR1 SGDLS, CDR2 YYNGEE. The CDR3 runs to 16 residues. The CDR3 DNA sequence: TGTGCCAGCAGCGCCACTAGCGGGGGCCTAGGGGAGACCCAGTACTTC. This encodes CASSATSGGLGETQYF. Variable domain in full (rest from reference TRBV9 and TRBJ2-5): DSGVTQTPKHLITATGQRVTLRCSPRSGDLSVYWYQQSLDQGLQFLIQYYNGEERAKGNILERFSAQQFPDLHSELNLSSLELGDSALYFCASSATSGGLGETQYFGPGTRLLVL.

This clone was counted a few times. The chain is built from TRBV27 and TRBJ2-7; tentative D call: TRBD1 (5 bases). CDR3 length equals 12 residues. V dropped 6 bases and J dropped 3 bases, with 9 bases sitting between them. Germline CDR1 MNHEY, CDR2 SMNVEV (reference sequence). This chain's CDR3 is CASSKTGYEQYF. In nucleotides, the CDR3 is TGTGCCAGCAGCAAAACAGGCTACGAGCAGTACTTC.

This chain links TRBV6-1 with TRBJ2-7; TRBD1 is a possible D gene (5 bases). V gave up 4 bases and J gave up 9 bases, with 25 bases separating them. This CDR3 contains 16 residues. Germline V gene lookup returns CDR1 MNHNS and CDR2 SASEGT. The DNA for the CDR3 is TGTGCCAGCAGTGCCAGCACGCGGCAGGGTATAATAGGGCAGTACTTC. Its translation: CASSASTRQGIIGQYF.

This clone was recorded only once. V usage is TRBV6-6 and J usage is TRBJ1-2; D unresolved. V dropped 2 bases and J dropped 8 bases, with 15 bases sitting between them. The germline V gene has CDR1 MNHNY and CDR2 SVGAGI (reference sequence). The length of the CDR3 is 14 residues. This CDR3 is CASSYPEGTRGYTF. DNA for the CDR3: TGTGCCAGCAGTTACCCCGAGGGTACTCGGGGCTACACCTTC.

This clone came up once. In nucleotides, the CDR3 is TGTGCCTGGAGTGTGCAGCGGGAGCAGTTCTTC. It codes for CAWSVQREQFF. The rearrangement links TRBV30 to TRBJ2-1; TRBD2 is a possible D gene (5 bases). Trimming cost V 0 bases and J 10 bases, with 7 bases left between them. The CDR3 consists of 11 residues. Per the germline V gene, CDR1 is GTSNPN and CDR2 is SVGIG (reference sequence).

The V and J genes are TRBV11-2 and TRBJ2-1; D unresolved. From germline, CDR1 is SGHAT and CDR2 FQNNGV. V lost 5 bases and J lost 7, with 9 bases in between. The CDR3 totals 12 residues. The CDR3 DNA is TGTGCCAGCAGCCGGTTAACGAATGAGCAGTTCTTC. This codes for CASSRLTNEQFF.

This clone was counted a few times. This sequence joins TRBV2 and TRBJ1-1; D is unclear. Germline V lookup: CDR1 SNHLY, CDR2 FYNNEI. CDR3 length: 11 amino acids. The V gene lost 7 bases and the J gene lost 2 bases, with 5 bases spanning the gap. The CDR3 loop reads CASILNTEAFF. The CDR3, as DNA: TGTGCCAGCATCCTCAACACTGAAGCTTTCTTT.

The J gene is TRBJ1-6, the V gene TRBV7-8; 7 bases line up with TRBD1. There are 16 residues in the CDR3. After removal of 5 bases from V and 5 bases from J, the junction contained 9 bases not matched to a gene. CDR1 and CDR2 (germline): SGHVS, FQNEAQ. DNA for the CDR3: TGTGCCAGCAGCCGTCAGGGGGACGGAAATAATTCACCCCTCCACTTT. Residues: CASSRQGDGNNSPLHF.

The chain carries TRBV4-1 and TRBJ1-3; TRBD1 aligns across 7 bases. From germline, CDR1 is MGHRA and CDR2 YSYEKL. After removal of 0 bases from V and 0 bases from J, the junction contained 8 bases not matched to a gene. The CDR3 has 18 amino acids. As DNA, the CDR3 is TGCGCCAGCAGCCAAGAAGGACAGGCTACCCTCTCTGGAAACACCATATATTTT. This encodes CASSQEGQATLSGNTIYF.

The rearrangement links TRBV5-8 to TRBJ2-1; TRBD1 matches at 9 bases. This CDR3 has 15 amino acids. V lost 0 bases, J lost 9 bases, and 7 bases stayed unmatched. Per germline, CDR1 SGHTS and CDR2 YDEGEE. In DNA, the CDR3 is TGTGCCAGCAGCTTGGGCGGACAGGGGTTGGGTGAGCAGTTCTTC. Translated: CASSLGGQGLGEQFF.

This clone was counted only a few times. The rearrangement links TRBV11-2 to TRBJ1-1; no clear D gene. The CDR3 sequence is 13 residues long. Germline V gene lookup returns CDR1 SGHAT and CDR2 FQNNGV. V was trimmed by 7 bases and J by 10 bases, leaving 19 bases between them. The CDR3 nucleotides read TGTGCCAGCAACCTGGAGTCCCTACGAGGAGCTTTCTTT. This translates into CASNLESLRGAFF.

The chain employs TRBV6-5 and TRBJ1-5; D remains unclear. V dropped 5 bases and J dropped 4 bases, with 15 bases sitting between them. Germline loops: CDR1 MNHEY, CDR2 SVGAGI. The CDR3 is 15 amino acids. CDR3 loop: CASSPRQNQNQPQHF. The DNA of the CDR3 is TGTGCCAGCAGTCCACGACAAAACCAGAATCAGCCCCAGCATTTT.

The CDR3 bases are TGTGCCAGCAGCCCAGGGGTCCCCATTCAGTACTTC. Translating it yields CASSPGVPIQYF. The chain carries TRBV6-6 and TRBJ2-4; D is possibly TRBD1 (6 bases). The CDR3 is made up of 12 amino acids. The germline V gene has CDR1 MNHNY and CDR2 SVGAGI (reference sequence). V lost 6 bases, J lost 9 bases, and 12 bases lay in between.

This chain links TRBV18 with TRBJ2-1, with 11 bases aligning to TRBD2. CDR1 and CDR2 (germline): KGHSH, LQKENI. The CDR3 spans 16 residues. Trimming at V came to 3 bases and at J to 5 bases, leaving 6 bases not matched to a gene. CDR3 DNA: TGTGCCAGCTCACCGTTACTAGCGGGGGTAAACAATGAGCAGTTCTTC. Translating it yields CASSPLLAGVNNEQFF.

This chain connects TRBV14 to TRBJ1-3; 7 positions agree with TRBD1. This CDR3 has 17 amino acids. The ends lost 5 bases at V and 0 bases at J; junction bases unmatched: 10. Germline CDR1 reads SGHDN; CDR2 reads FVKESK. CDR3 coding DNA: TGTGCCAGCAGCTTCTCAAGACAGGGCCACTCTGGAAACACCATATATTTT. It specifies CASSFSRQGHSGNTIYF. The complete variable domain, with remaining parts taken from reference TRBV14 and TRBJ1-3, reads EAGVTQFPSHSVIEKGQTVTLRCDPISGHDNLYWYRRVMGKEIKFLLHFVKESKQDESGMPNNRFLAERTGGTYSTLKVQPAELEDSGVYFCASSFSRQGHSGNTIYFGEGSWLTVV.

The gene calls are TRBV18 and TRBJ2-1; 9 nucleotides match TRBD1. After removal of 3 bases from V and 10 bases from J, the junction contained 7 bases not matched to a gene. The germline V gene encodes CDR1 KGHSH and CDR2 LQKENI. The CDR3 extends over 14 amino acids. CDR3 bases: TGTGCCAGCTCACCCTCGGGACAGGGATTAGAGCAGTTCTTC. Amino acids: CASSPSGQGLEQFF.

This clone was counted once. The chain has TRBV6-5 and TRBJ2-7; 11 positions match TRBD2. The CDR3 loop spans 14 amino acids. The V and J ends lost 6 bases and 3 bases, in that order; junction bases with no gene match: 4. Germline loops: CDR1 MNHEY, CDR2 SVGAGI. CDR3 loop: CASRSLAGVYEQYF. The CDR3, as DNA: TGTGCCAGCAGATCACTAGCGGGAGTCTACGAGCAGTACTTC.

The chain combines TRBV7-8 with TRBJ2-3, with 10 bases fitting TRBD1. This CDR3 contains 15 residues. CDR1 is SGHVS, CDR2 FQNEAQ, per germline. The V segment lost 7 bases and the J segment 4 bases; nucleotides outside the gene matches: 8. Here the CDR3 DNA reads TGTGCCAGCACCCCGACAGGGGGCCCGGCAGATACGCAGTATTTT. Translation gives CASTPTGGPADTQYF.

CDR3 DNA: TGTGCCAGTAGAGTGGACAGCTCGAATAATTCACCCCTCCACTTT. Protein sequence: CASRVDSSNNSPLHF. The chain recombines TRBV19 with TRBJ1-6; a weak D match, TRBD1 (6 bases). V gave up 6 bases and J gave up 5 bases, with 14 bases separating them. The V gene's germline CDR1 is LNHDA and CDR2 SQIVND (reference sequence). CDR3 length equals 15 residues.

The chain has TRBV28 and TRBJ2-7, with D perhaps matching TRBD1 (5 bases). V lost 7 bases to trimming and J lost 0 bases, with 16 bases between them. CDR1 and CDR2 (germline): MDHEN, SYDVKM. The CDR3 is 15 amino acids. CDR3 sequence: CASTHLTGRSYEQYF. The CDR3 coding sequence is TGTGCCAGCACCCACCTCACAGGCCGCTCCTACGAGCAGTACTTC.

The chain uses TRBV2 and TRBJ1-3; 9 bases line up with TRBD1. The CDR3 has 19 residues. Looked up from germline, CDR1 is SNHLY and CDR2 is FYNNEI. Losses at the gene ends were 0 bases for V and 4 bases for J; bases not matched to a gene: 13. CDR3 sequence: CASSEALLGTGRSGNTIYF. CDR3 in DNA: TGTGCCAGCAGTGAAGCGCTTCTCGGGACAGGGCGTTCGGGAAACACCATATATTTT. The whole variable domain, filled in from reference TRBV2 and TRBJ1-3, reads EPEVTQTPSHQVTQMGQEVILRCVPISNHLYFYWYRQILGQKVEFLVSFYNNEISEKSEIFDDQFSVERPDGSNFTLKIRSTKLEDSAMYFCASSEALLGTGRSGNTIYFGEGSWLTVV.

CDR3 sequence (DNA): TGTGCCAGTAGTGCGGGACAGCTTAACCCTAGCACAGATACGCAGTATTTT. Amino acid sequence: CASSAGQLNPSTDTQYF. This sequence joins TRBV19 and TRBJ2-3, with D perhaps TRBD1 (7 bases). The ends were cut back, 5 bases at V and 0 bases at J, with 18 bases in the middle. The length of the CDR3 is 17 residues. The germline V gene has CDR1 LNHDA and CDR2 SQIVND (reference sequence).